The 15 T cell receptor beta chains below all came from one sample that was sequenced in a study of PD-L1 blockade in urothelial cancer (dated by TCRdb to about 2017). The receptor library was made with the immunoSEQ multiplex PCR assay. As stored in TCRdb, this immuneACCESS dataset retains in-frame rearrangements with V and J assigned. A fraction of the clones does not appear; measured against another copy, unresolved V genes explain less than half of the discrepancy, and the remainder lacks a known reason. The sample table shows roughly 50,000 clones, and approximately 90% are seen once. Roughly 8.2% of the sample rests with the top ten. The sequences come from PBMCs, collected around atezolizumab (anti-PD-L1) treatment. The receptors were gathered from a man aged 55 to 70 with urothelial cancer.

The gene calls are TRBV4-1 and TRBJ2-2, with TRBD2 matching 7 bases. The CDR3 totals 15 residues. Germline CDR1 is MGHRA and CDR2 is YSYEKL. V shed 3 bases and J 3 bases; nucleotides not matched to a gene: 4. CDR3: CASSQGLQYTGELFF. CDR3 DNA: TGCGCCAGCAGCCAGGGACTACAGTACACCGGGGAGCTGTTTTTT.

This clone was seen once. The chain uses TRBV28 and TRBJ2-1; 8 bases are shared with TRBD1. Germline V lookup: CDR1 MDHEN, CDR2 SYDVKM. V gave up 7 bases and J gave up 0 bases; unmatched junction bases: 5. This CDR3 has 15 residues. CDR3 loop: CASTQQGGSYNEQFF. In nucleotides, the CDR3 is TGTGCCAGCACCCAACAGGGGGGCTCCTACAATGAGCAGTTCTTC. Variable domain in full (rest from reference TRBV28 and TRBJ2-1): DVKVTQSSRYLVKRTGEKVFLECVQDMDHENMFWYRQDPGLGLRLIYFSYDVKMKEKGDIPEGYSVSREKKERFSLILESASTNQTSMYLCASTQQGGSYNEQFFGPGTRLTVL.

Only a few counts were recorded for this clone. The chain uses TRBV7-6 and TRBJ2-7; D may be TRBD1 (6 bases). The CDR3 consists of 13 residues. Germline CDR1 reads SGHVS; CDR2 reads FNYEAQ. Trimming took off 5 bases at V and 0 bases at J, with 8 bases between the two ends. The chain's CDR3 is CASSRTDSYEQYF. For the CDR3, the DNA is TGTGCCAGCAGCCGGACAGACTCCTACGAGCAGTACTTC.

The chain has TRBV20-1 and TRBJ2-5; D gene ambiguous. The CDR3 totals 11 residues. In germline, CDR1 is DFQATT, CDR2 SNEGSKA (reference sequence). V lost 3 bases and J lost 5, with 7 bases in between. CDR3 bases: TGCAGTGCTAGTATTGAGGAGACCCAGTACTTC. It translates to CSASIEETQYF.

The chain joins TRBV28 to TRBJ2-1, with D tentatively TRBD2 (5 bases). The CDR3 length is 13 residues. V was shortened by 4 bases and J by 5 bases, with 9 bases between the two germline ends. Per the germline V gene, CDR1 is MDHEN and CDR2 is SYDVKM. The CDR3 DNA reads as TGTGCCAGCAGTTCGGGGTTACACAATGAGCAGTTCTTC. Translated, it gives CASSSGLHNEQFF.

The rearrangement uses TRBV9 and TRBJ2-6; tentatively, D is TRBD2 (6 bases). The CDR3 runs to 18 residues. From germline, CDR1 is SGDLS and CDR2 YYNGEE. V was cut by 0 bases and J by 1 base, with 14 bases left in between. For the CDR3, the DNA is TGTGCCAGCAGCGTAGAGGGTGGAGGGAGTTCTGGGGCCAACGTCCTGACTTTC. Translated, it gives CASSVEGGGSSGANVLTF. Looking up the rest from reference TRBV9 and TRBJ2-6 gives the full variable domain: DSGVTQTPKHLITATGQRVTLRCSPRSGDLSVYWYQQSLDQGLQFLIQYYNGEERAKGNILERFSAQQFPDLHSELNLSSLELGDSALYFCASSVEGGGSSGANVLTFGAGSRLTVL.

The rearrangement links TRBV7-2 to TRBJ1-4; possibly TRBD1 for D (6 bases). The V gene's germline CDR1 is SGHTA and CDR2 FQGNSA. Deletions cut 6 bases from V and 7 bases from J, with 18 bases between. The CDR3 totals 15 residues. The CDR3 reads CASREKSGDGEKLFF. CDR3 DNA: TGTGCCAGCAGAGAGAAGTCAGGGGACGGTGAAAAACTGTTTTTT.

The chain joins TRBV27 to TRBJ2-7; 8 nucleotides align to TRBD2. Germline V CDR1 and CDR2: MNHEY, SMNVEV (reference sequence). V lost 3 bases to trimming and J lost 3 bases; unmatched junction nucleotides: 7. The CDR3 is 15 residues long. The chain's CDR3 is CASSFGGSGSYEQYF. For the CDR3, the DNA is TGTGCCAGCAGTTTCGGTGGCAGCGGGAGCTACGAGCAGTACTTC.

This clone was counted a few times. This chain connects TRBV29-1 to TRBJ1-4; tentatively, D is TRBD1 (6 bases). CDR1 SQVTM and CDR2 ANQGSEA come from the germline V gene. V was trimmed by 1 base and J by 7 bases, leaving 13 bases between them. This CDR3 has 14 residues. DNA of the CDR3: TGCAGCGTTGAAGCTAGGGGGTCGGGTGAAAAACTGTTTTTT. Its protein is CSVEARGSGEKLFF.

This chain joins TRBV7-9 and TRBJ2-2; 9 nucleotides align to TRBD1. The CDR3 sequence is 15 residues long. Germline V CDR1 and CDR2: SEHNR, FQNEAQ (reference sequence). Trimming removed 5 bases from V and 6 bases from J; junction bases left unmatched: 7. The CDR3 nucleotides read TGTGCCAGCAGCCAGGGACAGGGAGGATCCGGGGAGCTGTTTTTT. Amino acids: CASSQGQGGSGELFF.

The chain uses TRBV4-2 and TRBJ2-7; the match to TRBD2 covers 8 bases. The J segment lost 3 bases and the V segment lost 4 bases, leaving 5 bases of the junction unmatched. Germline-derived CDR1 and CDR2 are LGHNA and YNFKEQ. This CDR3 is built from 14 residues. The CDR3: CASSPTGGSYEQYF. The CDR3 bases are TGTGCCAGCAGCCCCACGGGGGGGAGCTACGAGCAGTACTTC.

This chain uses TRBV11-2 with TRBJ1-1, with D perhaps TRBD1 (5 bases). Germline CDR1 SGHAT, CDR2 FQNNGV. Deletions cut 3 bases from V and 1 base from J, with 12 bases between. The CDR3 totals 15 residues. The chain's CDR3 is CASSFFGGRNTEAFF. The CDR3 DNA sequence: TGTGCCAGCAGCTTTTTCGGGGGAAGGAACACTGAAGCTTTCTTT.

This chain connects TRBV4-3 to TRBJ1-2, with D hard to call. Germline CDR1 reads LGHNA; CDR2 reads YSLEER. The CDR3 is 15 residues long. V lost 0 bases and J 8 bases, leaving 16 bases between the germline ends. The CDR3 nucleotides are TGCGCCAGCAGCCAAGAAGGTCCAGGCCGCTGGGGCTACACCTTC. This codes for CASSQEGPGRWGYTF.

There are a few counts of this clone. DNA for the CDR3: TGTGCCAGCACCCCCCGGGTCTTTGGGGCTGGCTATGGCTACACCTTC. Encoded protein: CASTPRVFGAGYGYTF. This chain connects TRBV9 to TRBJ1-2; weak D call: TRBD1 (5 bases). The CDR3 is 16 amino acids. Trimming took off 6 bases at V and 4 bases at J, with 22 bases between the two ends. Germline V gene lookup returns CDR1 SGDLS and CDR2 YYNGEE.

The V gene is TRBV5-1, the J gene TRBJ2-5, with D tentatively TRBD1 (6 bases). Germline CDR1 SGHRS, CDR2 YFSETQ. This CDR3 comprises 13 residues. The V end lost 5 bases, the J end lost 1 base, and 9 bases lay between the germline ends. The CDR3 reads CASSRTAQETQYF. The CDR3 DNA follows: TGCGCCAGCAGTCGGACAGCCCAAGAGACCCAGTACTTC.